This TCR beta chain stems from a study of PD-1 blockade in mismatch repair-deficient tumors. Study summary: Enrolled about 2012-2017, patients had progressing, pretreated mismatch repair-deficient cancers of 12 to 13 types.

Study-wide results and limits: Tumor-resident clones, often absent from pretreatment blood, expanded after pembrolizumab and then contracted.

To note about this clone: Its specificity is not known.

Mismatch repair deficiency was confirmed in all patients, by PCR or immunohistochemistry. The CDR3 loop spans 14 amino acids. Germline V lookup: CDR1 MNHEY, CDR2 SMNVEV (reference sequence). Between the trimmed V and J ends, which lost 0 bases and 2 bases, there was a span of 7 bases. Assay used: immunoSEQ multiplex PCR; TCRdb lists only in-frame clones, some missing. The table records 100,000 or so clones, approximately 83% of them present only once. The chain recombines TRBV27 with TRBJ2-5; the D is unclear. The sample here was peripheral blood, taken approximately 36 weeks after starting pembrolizumab. The receptor's source is an adult with mismatch repair-deficient cancer. The CDR3 protein is CASSLSVQQETQYF. In DNA form, the CDR3 reads TGTGCCAGCAGTTTATCGGTGCAGCAAGAGACCCAGTACTTC.